A selection of T cell receptor beta chains follows, all from one sample in a study of a mutant IDH1 vaccine in newly diagnosed glioma. Produced via immunoSEQ multiplex PCR; TCRdb's table is partial and in-frame only. The sample shows under 150,000 clones, 90% of them seen only once. No cognate antigen is known for these TCRs. Here the sequenced sample was PBMCs, taken from a glioma patient whose treatment included an IDH1 peptide vaccine. These receptors all come from a woman between 45 and 65 years old with glioma. Both conserved end residues are part of each CDR3. D genes are given only for firm matches. Part of the rows lack a size; the others show once, few, many or a class for expanded clones.

v_gene: TRBV7-3; d_gene: .; abundance: .; j_gene: TRBJ1-1; CDR3aa: CASSLVGLGNTEAFF; CDR3nt: TGTGCCAGCAGCTTAGTTGGGCTCGGAAACACTGAAGCTTTCTTT
v_gene: TRBV5-1; d_gene: .; abundance: .; j_gene: TRBJ2-2; CDR3aa: CASSLRGQGSGGELFF; CDR3nt: TGCGCCAGCAGCTTGAGAGGGCAGGGCTCTGGCGGGGAGCTGTTTTTT
v_gene: TRBV29-1; d_gene: TRBD1; abundance: few; j_gene: TRBJ1-1; CDR3aa: CSVVDRGWNTEAFF; CDR3nt: TGCAGCGTTGTAGACAGGGGATGGAACACTGAAGCTTTCTTT
v_gene: TRBV13; d_gene: TRBD1; abundance: few; j_gene: TRBJ2-2; CDR3aa: CASSPQGAGELFF; CDR3nt: TGTGCCAGCAGCCCACAGGGGGCCGGGGAGCTGTTTTTT
v_gene: TRBV6-1; d_gene: TRBD1; abundance: .; j_gene: TRBJ2-5; CDR3aa: CAISGTEETQYF; CDR3nt: TGTGCCATCAGTGGGACAGAAGAGACCCAGTACTTC
v_gene: TRBV28; d_gene: TRBD2; abundance: .; j_gene: TRBJ2-2; CDR3aa: CASSGLAGVYTGELFF; CDR3nt: TGTGCCAGCAGCGGACTAGCGGGAGTATACACCGGGGAGCTGTTTTTT
v_gene: TRBV28; d_gene: .; abundance: .; j_gene: TRBJ1-1; CDR3aa: CASSLPRYTEAFF; CDR3nt: TGTGCCAGCAGTCTCCCCAGGTACACTGAAGCTTTCTTT
v_gene: TRBV7-9; d_gene: .; abundance: .; j_gene: TRBJ2-1; CDR3aa: CASRLDRNEQFF; CDR3nt: TGTGCCAGCAGGCTGGACAGAAATGAGCAGTTCTTC
v_gene: TRBV30; d_gene: .; abundance: .; j_gene: TRBJ1-5; CDR3aa: CAWSVLGGQPQHF; CDR3nt: TGTGCCTGGAGTGTACTCGGGGGACAGCCCCAGCATTTT
v_gene: TRBV18; d_gene: TRBD1; abundance: once; j_gene: TRBJ1-2; CDR3aa: CASSSRQGGDYGYTF; CDR3nt: TGTGCCAGCTCATCCCGACAGGGAGGTGACTATGGCTACACCTTC